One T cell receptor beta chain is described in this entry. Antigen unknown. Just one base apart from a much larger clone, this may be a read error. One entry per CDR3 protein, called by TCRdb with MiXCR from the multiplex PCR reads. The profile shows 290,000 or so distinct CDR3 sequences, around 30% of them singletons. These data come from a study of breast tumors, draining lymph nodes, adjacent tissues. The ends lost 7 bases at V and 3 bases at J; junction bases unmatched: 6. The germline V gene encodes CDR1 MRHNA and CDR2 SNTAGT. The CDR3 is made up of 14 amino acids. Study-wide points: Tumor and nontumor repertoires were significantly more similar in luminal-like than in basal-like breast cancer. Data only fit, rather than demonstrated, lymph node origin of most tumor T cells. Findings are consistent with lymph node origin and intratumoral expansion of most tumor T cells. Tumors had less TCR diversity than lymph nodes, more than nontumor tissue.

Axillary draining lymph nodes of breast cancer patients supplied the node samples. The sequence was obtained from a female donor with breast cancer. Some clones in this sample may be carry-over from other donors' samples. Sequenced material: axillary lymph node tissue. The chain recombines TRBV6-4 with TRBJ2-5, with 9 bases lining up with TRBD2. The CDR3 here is CASNRRLAEETQYF. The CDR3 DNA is TGTGCCAGCAATCGTCGACTAGCGGAAGAGACCCAGTACTTC.